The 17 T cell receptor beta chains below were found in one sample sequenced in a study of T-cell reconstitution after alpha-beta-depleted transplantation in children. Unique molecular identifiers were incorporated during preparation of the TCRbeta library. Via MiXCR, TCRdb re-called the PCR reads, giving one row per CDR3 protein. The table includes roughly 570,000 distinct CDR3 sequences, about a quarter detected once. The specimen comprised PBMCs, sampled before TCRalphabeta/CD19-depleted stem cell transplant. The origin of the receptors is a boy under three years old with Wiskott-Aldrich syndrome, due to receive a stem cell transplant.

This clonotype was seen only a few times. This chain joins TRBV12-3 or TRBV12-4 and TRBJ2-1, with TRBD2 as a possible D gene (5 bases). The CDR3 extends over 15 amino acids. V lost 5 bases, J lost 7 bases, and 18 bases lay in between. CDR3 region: CASSPRAPSGNEQFF. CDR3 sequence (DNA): TGTGCCAGCAGTCCCCGGGCCCCATCGGGAAATGAGCAGTTCTTC.

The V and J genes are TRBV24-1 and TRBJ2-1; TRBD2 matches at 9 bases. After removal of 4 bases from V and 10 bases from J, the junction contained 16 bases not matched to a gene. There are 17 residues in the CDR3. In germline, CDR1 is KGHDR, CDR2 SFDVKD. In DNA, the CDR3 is TGTGCCACCAGTGACTCCTTAGCGGGAGTTCTAGGGCGCGAGCAGTTCTTC. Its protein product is CATSDSLAGVLGREQFF.

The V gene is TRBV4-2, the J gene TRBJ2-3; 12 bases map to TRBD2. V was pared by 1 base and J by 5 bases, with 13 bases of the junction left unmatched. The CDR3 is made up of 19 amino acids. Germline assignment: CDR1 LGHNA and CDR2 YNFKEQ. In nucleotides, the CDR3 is TGTGCCAGCAGCCAAGCGGCCGAGACTAGCGGGAGTTTTAGAGATACGCAGTATTTT. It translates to CASSQAAETSGSFRDTQYF.

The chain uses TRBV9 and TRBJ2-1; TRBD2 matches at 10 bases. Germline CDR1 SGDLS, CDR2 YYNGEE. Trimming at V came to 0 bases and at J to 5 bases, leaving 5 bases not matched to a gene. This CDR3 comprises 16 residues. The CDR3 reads CASSVDKREGNNEQFF. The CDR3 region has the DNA TGTGCCAGCAGCGTAGATAAGCGGGAGGGTAACAATGAGCAGTTCTTC.

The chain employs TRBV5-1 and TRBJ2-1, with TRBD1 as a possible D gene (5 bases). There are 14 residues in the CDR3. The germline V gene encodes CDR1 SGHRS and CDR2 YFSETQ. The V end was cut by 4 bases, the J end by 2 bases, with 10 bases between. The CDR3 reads CASSPLGPYNEQFF. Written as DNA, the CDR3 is TGCGCCAGCAGCCCGCTGGGGCCCTACAATGAGCAGTTCTTC.

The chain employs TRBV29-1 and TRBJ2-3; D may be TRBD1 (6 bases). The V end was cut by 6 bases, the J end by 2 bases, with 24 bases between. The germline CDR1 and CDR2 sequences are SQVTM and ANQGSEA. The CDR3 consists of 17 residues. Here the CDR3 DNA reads TGCAGCGTAGGGAACAGGGACGGCGTGACGATCACAGATACGCAGTATTTT. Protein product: CSVGNRDGVTITDTQYF.

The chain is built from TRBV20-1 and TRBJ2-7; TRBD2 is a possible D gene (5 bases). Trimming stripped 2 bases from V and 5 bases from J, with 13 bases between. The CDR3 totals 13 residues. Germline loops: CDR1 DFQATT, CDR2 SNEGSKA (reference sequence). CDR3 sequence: CSARSPVANEQYF. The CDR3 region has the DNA TGCAGTGCTAGATCCCCGGTAGCGAACGAGCAGTACTTC.

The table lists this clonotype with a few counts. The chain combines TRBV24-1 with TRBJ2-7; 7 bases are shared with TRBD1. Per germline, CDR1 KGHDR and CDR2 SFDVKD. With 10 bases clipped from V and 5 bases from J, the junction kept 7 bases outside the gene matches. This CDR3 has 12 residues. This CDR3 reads CATAGRGNEQYF. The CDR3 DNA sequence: TGTGCCACGGCGGGCAGGGGGAACGAGCAGTACTTC.

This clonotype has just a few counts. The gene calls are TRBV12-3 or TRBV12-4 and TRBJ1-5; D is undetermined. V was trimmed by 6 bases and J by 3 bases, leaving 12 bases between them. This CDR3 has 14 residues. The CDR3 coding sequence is TGTGCCAGCAGCACCGGTGGATTCAATCAGCCCCAGCATTTT. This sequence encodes CASSTGGFNQPQHF.

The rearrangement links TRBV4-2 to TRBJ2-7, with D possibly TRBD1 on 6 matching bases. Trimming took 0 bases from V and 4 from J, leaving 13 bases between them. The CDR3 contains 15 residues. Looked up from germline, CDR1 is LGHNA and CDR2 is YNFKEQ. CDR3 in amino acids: CASSQEARGKYEQYF. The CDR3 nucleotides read TGTGCCAGCAGCCAAGAGGCTAGGGGGAAATACGAGCAGTACTTC.

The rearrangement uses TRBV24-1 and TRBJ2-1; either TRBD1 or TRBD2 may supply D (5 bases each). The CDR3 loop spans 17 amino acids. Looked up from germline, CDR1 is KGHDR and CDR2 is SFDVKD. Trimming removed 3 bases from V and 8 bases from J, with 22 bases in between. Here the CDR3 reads CATSDPEARGVLDEQFF. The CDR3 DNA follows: TGTGCCACCAGTGATCCTGAGGCTAGAGGGGTTTTGGATGAGCAGTTCTTC.

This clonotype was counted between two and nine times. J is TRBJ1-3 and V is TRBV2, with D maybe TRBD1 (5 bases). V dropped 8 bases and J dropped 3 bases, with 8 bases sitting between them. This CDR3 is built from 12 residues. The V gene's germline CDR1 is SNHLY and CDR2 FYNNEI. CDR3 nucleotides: TGTGCCAGCGGGACCGGTGGAAACACCATATATTTT. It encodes CASGTGGNTIYF.

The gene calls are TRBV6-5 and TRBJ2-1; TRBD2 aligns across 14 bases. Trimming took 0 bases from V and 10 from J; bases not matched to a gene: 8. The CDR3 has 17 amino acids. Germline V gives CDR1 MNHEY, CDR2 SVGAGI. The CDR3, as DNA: TGTGCCAGCAGTTACTCCCGGACTAGCGGGAGGTCAGGAGAGCAGTTCTTC. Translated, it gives CASSYSRTSGRSGEQFF.

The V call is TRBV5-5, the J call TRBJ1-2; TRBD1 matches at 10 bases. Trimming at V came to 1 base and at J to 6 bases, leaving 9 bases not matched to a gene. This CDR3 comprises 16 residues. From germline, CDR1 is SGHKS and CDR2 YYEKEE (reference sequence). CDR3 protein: CASSLSDRQGADGYTF. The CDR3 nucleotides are TGTGCCAGCAGCTTGAGCGATAGACAGGGGGCGGATGGCTACACCTTC.

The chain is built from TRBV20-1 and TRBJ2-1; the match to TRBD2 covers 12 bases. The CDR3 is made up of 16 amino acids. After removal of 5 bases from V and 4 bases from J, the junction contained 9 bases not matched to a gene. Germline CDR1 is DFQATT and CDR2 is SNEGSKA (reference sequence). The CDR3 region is CSAGTTSGSHYNEQFF. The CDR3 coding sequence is TGCAGTGCTGGAACGACTAGCGGGAGTCATTACAATGAGCAGTTCTTC.

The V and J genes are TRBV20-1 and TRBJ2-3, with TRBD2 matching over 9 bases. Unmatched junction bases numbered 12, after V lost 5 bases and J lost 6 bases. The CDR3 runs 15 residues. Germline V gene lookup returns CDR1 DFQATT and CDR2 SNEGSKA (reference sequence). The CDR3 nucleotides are TGCAGTGCTCAAACCAGCGGGAGGACGGGGGATACGCAGTATTTT. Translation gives CSAQTSGRTGDTQYF.

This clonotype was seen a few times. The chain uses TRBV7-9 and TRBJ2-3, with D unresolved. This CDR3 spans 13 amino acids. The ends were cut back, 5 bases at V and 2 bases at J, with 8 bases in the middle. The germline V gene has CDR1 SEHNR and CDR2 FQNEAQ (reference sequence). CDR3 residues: CASSPENTDTQYF. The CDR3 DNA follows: TGTGCCAGCAGCCCGGAGAACACAGATACGCAGTATTTT.